This TCR beta chain was identified during a study of tumor-infiltrating lymphocytes in primary liver carcinoma. The input was around 530 ng total RNA; TCR beta cDNA was made from it with a constant-region primer. Library construction for TCR beta comprised three nested multiplex PCR rounds performed with slightly modified ARM-PCR. TCRdb fed the multiplex PCR reads into MiXCR, producing one record per CDR3 protein. The sample has about 200,000 distinct CDR3 sequences, about 61% seen once; the top ten hold approximately 6.5%. Blood RNA was derived from unsorted whole blood, and germline DNA was extracted too. Turning to this clonotype: One end of the junction is discordant with germline, which a read error may explain.

The clonotype originates from a woman aged 60-75 years with primary liver carcinoma and hepatitis B virus infection. The sequenced material came from peripheral blood.

DNA of the CDR3: TGTACCAGCAGGACGACAGGAAATAATTCACCCCTCCACTTT. It yields the protein CTSRTTGNNSPLHF. V gene TRBV6-5 combines with J gene TRBJ1-6; tentatively, D is TRBD1 (6 bases). The V gene's germline CDR1 is MNHEY and CDR2 SVGAGI. The CDR3 length is 14 residues.